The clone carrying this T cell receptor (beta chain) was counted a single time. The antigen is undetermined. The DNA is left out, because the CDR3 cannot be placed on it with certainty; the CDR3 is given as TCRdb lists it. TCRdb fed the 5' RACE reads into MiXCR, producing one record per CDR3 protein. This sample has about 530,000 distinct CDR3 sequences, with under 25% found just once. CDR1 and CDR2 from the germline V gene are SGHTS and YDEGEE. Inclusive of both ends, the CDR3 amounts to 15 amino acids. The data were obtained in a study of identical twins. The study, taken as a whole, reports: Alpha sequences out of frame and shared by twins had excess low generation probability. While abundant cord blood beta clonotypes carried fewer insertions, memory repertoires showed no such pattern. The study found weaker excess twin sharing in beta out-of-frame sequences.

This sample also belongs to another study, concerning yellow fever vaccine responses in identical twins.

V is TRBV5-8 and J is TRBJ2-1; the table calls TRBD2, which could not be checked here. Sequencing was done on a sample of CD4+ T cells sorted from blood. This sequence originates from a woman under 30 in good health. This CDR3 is CASTLGLNFGNEQFF.